This T cell receptor (beta chain) is from a study of T cell changes during pregnancy in multiple sclerosis. The CDR3 is 16 amino acids. Germline V gives CDR1 SGHRS, CDR2 YFSETQ. V was trimmed by 7 bases and J by 1 base, leaving 19 bases between them. Sequenced by immunoSEQ multiplex PCR; TCRdb stores in-frame clones only, minus some. This table has 45,000 to 55,000 clones, approximately 88% appearing once. The receptor's source is a female donor with multiple sclerosis, enrolled in a pregnancy study. V and J are TRBV5-1 and TRBJ2-3; TRBD2 might be the D (7 bases). The sample consisted of CD4+ T cells from peripheral blood mononuclear cells, taken in the second trimester of pregnancy. Written as DNA, the CDR3 is TGCGCCAGCTACCTGGGGGGGGGCCGAGGCACAGATACGCAGTATTTT. Encoded protein: CASYLGGGRGTDTQYF.